A selection of T cell receptor beta chains follows, all from one sample in a study of Graves' ophthalmopathy and Graves' hyperthyroidism. Each CDR3 protein is one row after TCRdb ran MiXCR on the multiplex PCR reads. This sample has hundreds of thousands of distinct CDR3 sequences; over 40% occur once, and the top ten carry around 3%. The sample was peripheral blood. These receptors were taken from an adult man with Graves' ophthalmopathy. Both conserved end residues are part of each CDR3. D genes are given only for firm matches. The listing skips clone size in some rows; elsewhere it reads once, few, many or a size class.

CDR3 length: 16; J gene: TRBJ1-6; V gene: TRBV5-1; clone size: .; D gene: TRBD1; CDR3 protein: CASSMRDSSYNSPLHF; CDR3 DNA: TGCGCCAGCAGCATGAGGGACAGCTCCTATAATTCACCCCTCCACTTT
CDR3 length: 16; J gene: TRBJ1-1; V gene: TRBV6-5; clone size: few; D gene: .; CDR3 protein: CASSYRGTRSNTEAFF; CDR3 DNA: TGTGCCAGCAGTTACCGGGGGACGCGATCTAACACTGAAGCTTTCTTT
CDR3 length: 13; J gene: TRBJ2-7; V gene: TRBV6-5; clone size: .; D gene: TRBD1; CDR3 protein: CATRGQGSYEQYF; CDR3 DNA: TGTGCCACCCGCGGACAGGGTAGTTACGAGCAGTACTTC
CDR3 length: 14; J gene: TRBJ2-3; V gene: TRBV10-3; clone size: .; D gene: .; CDR3 protein: CAITPGANTDTQYF; CDR3 DNA: TGTGCCATCACCCCGGGGGCCAACACAGATACGCAGTATTTT
CDR3 length: 15; J gene: TRBJ1-5; V gene: TRBV4-1; clone size: few; D gene: .; CDR3 protein: CASRTTGHSNQPQHF; CDR3 DNA: TGCGCCAGCAGGACAACGGGTCATAGCAATCAGCCCCAGCATTTT
CDR3 length: 17; J gene: TRBJ1-3; V gene: TRBV6-1; clone size: many; D gene: .; CDR3 protein: CASSEAQGSAAGNTIYF; CDR3 DNA: TGTGCCAGCAGTGAAGCCCAGGGAAGCGCAGCTGGAAACACCATATATTTT
CDR3 length: 13; J gene: TRBJ1-1; V gene: TRBV29-1; clone size: .; D gene: .; CDR3 protein: CSIGRGANTEAFF; CDR3 DNA: TGCTCTATCGGCCGGGGGGCGAACACTGAAGCTTTCTTT
CDR3 length: 14; J gene: TRBJ2-7; V gene: TRBV4-1; clone size: many; D gene: TRBD1; CDR3 protein: CASSQVGQSYEQYF; CDR3 DNA: TGCGCCAGCAGCCAAGTGGGACAGAGCTACGAGCAGTACTTC
CDR3 length: 17; J gene: TRBJ2-5; V gene: TRBV24-1; clone size: .; D gene: TRBD2; CDR3 protein: CATSYRGGTSGKETQYF; CDR3 DNA: TGTGCCACCAGTTACAGGGGGGGGACTAGCGGGAAAGAGACCCAGTACTTC
CDR3 length: 13; J gene: TRBJ2-7; V gene: TRBV5-5; clone size: few; D gene: .; CDR3 protein: CASRYTGNDEQYF; CDR3 DNA: TGTGCCAGCAGATATACAGGGAACGACGAGCAGTACTTC
CDR3 length: 13; J gene: TRBJ1-6; V gene: TRBV6-1; clone size: many; D gene: .; CDR3 protein: CASSGTVYSPLHF; CDR3 DNA: TGTGCCAGCAGTGGGACTGTCTATTCACCCCTCCACTTT
CDR3 length: 17; J gene: TRBJ1-4; V gene: TRBV24-1; clone size: many; D gene: .; CDR3 protein: CATSDLVGGSTNEKLFF; CDR3 DNA: TGTGCCACCAGTGATTTGGTTGGGGGGTCAACTAATGAAAAACTGTTTTTT
CDR3 length: 12; J gene: TRBJ1-2; V gene: TRBV12-5; clone size: .; D gene: .; CDR3 protein: CASGLGIYGYTF; CDR3 DNA: TGTGCTAGTGGTTTGGGAATCTATGGCTACACCTTC
CDR3 length: 14; J gene: TRBJ1-6; V gene: TRBV4-1; clone size: few; D gene: .; CDR3 protein: CASSQGIDNSPLHF; CDR3 DNA: TGCGCCAGCAGCCAAGGTATAGACAATTCACCCCTCCACTTT
CDR3 length: 11; J gene: TRBJ2-2; V gene: TRBV7-8; clone size: many; D gene: .; CDR3 protein: CASSPGWELFF; CDR3 DNA: TGTGCCAGCAGCCCAGGGTGGGAGCTGTTTTTT
CDR3 length: 21; J gene: TRBJ2-5; V gene: TRBV5-5; clone size: .; D gene: TRBD2; CDR3 protein: CASSYSQGGSSSGDFQETQYF; CDR3 DNA: TGTGCCAGCAGTTACAGCCAAGGAGGGAGCTCTAGCGGGGACTTCCAAGAGACCCAGTACTTC
CDR3 length: 15; J gene: TRBJ2-7; V gene: TRBV7-9; clone size: .; D gene: TRBD2; CDR3 protein: CASSQGGRGGYEQYF; CDR3 DNA: TGTGCCAGCAGCCAAGGAGGGCGGGGGGGGTACGAGCAGTACTTC
CDR3 length: 15; J gene: TRBJ1-2; V gene: TRBV7-9; clone size: once; D gene: .; CDR3 protein: CASSLLTATNYGYTF; CDR3 DNA: TGTGCCAGCAGCTTACTTACAGCGACTAACTATGGCTACACCTTC
CDR3 length: 17; J gene: TRBJ2-2; V gene: TRBV19; clone size: .; D gene: TRBD2; CDR3 protein: CASTLGLAGTWTGELFF; CDR3 DNA: TGTGCCAGTACCCTCGGACTAGCGGGAACCTGGACCGGGGAGCTGTTTTTT
CDR3 length: 16; J gene: TRBJ1-2; V gene: TRBV11-2; clone size: many; D gene: .; CDR3 protein: CASSPSGAASSSGYTF; CDR3 DNA: TGTGCCAGCAGCCCTTCGGGGGCAGCCTCAAGTAGTGGCTACACCTTC
CDR3 length: 21; J gene: TRBJ2-5; V gene: TRBV25-1; clone size: many; D gene: .; CDR3 protein: CASSDPPSPIGGPTGRETQYF; CDR3 DNA: TGTGCCAGCAGTGACCCTCCGAGCCCGATCGGGGGCCCCACGGGGAGAGAGACCCAGTACTTC
CDR3 length: 13; J gene: TRBJ1-1; V gene: TRBV29-1; clone size: .; D gene: .; CDR3 protein: CSVEVRGNTEAFF; CDR3 DNA: TGCAGCGTTGAGGTCAGGGGGAACACTGAAGCTTTCTTT
CDR3 length: 12; J gene: TRBJ1-1; V gene: TRBV20-1; clone size: few; D gene: .; CDR3 protein: CSASGRGTEAFF; CDR3 DNA: TGCAGTGCTAGTGGCAGGGGCACTGAAGCTTTCTTT